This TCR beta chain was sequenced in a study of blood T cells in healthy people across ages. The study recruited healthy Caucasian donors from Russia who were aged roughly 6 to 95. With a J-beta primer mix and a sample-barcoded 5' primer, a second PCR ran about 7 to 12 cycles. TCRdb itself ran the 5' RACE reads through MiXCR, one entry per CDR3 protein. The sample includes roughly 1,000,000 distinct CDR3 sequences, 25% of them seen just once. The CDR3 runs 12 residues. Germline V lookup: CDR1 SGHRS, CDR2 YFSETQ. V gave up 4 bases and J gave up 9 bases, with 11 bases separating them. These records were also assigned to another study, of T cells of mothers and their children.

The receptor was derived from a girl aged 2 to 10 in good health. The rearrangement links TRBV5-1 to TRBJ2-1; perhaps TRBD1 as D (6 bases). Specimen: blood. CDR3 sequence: CASSPGTLEQFF. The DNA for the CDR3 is TGCGCCAGCAGCCCGGGGACACTTGAGCAGTTCTTC.